This paragraph reports one T cell receptor beta chain. The antigen is not known. The sample comes from a study of shared clonotypes between healthy human individuals. Regarding the study as a whole: The four-donor shared clonotypes exceeded non-shared clonotypes in generation probability, with non-shared ones scoring lower.

Division of CD4+ cells produced a CD45RA+ naive subset and a CD45RA-negative memory subset. The table came from immunoSEQ multiplex PCR; TCRdb's copy has only in-frame clones and leaves some out. The sample includes fewer than 1.8 million clones, roughly 98.5% of them seen just once. V dropped 5 bases and J dropped 0; count of bases not matched to a gene: 6. The germline V gene encodes CDR1 SGDLS and CDR2 YYNGEE. This CDR3 region has 16 residues. This clonotype was sampled from a man aged 25 to 45 in good health. The chain combines TRBV9 with TRBJ2-3, with 10 bases lining up with TRBD2. The sequenced sample was naive CD4+ T cells sorted from blood. As to subset: CD45RA+ positively selected. In DNA, the CDR3 is TGTGCCAGCAGTACTGGACTAGCGGTTAGCACAGATACGCAGTATTTT. Protein: CASSTGLAVSTDTQYF.